These T cell receptor beta chains were read from a single sample in a study of glioma-infiltrating T cells. One entry per CDR3 protein, called by TCRdb with MiXCR from the multiplex PCR reads. The table has 100,000 to 150,000 distinct CDR3 sequences, 23% seen once; the top ten hold about 16%. Input material: glioma tissue, nonneoplastic brain tissue, or PBMCs (not recorded which). These receptors were taken from a human donor with low-grade glioma or glioblastoma, undergoing nonglioma brain surgery, or in good health (not recorded which). Each CDR3 is given with its conserved first and last residue. Each record gives: CDR3 protein, CDR3 DNA, D gene, clone size, J gene, V gene. The D gene is left open where the match is weak. Clone size is not always given. Where it is, it says once, few, many or a class for expanded clones.

cdr3_aa: CASSERVEAGGSEQFF
cdr3_nt: TGTGCCAGCAGTGAGAGGGTGGAGGCCGGGGGTAGTGAGCAGTTCTTC
d_call: -
clone_size: many
j_call: TRBJ2-1
v_call: TRBV6-1

cdr3_aa: CASSFPEDTQYF
cdr3_nt: TGTGCCAGCAGTTTCCCGGAAGATACGCAGTATTTT
d_call: -
clone_size: many
j_call: TRBJ2-3
v_call: TRBV28

cdr3_aa: CASSALSGSGTGELFF
cdr3_nt: TGTGCCAGCAGCGCTTTAAGCGGGAGTGGCACCGGGGAGCTGTTTTTT
d_call: TRBD2
clone_size: -
j_call: TRBJ2-2
v_call: TRBV9

cdr3_aa: CSAGQGNQPQHF
cdr3_nt: TGCAGCGCCGGACAGGGCAATCAGCCCCAGCATTTT
d_call: TRBD1
clone_size: few
j_call: TRBJ1-5
v_call: TRBV29-1

cdr3_aa: CASSLTPGGARIVPEAFF
cdr3_nt: TGTGCCAGCAGTTTAACTCCAGGAGGTGCACGCATCGTCCCTGAAGCTTTCTTT
d_call: -
clone_size: -
j_call: TRBJ1-1
v_call: TRBV27

cdr3_aa: CASSQDAGSSTDTQYF
cdr3_nt: TGTGCCAGCAGCCAAGACGCCGGCTCTAGCACAGATACGCAGTATTTT
d_call: -
clone_size: -
j_call: TRBJ2-3
v_call: TRBV3-1

cdr3_aa: CASSKGTGQETQYF
cdr3_nt: TGTGCCAGCAGTAAAGGCACAGGGCAAGAGACCCAGTACTTC
d_call: -
clone_size: many
j_call: TRBJ2-5
v_call: TRBV12-3/TRBV12-4

cdr3_aa: CASSRVTGVSYNEQLF
cdr3_nt: TGTGCCAGCAGTCGAGTGACAGGAGTCTCATACAATGAGCAGTTATTC
d_call: -
clone_size: -
j_call: TRBJ2-1
v_call: TRBV6-2/TRBV6-3

cdr3_aa: CASSQEFRLAADTQYF
cdr3_nt: TGTGCCAGCAGCCAAGAATTTCGACTAGCGGCAGATACGCAGTATTTT
d_call: TRBD2
clone_size: many
j_call: TRBJ2-3
v_call: TRBV4-2

cdr3_aa: CASSQEAGPKTGELFF
cdr3_nt: TGCGCCAGCAGCCAAGAAGCAGGCCCGAAGACCGGGGAGCTGTTTTTT
d_call: -
clone_size: -
j_call: TRBJ2-2
v_call: TRBV4-3

cdr3_aa: CSAPPSGGLYTF
cdr3_nt: TGCAGTGCTCCCCCATCGGGGGGTCTCTACACCTTC
d_call: -
clone_size: many
j_call: TRBJ1-2
v_call: TRBV20-1

cdr3_aa: CASSPGTASYEQYF
cdr3_nt: TGTGCCAGCAGTCCCGGGACAGCCTCCTACGAGCAGTACTTC
d_call: TRBD1
clone_size: many
j_call: TRBJ2-7
v_call: TRBV27

cdr3_aa: CASASGRGYEQYF
cdr3_nt: TGTGCCAGTGCTAGCGGGAGGGGGTACGAGCAGTACTTC
d_call: TRBD2
clone_size: few
j_call: TRBJ2-7
v_call: TRBV19

cdr3_aa: CSSSVEGQQAFF
cdr3_nt: TGCTCCAGCAGCGTAGAGGGACAGCAGGCTTTCTTT
d_call: TRBD1
clone_size: -
j_call: TRBJ1-1
v_call: TRBV5-1

cdr3_aa: CASSQLRASEAFF
cdr3_nt: TGTGCCAGCAGCCAACTCAGGGCCTCTGAAGCTTTCTTT
d_call: -
clone_size: -
j_call: TRBJ1-1
v_call: TRBV3-1

cdr3_aa: CASSPHGPYNEQFF
cdr3_nt: TGTGCCAGCAGTCCTCATGGTCCGTACAATGAGCAGTTCTTC
d_call: -
clone_size: many
j_call: TRBJ2-1
v_call: TRBV12-3/TRBV12-4

cdr3_aa: CASSLMVRAGRETQYF
cdr3_nt: TGTGCCAGCAGCTTAATGGTCAGGGCAGGGAGGGAGACCCAGTACTTC
d_call: -
clone_size: many
j_call: TRBJ2-5
v_call: TRBV7-2

cdr3_aa: CASSIDSTGNLGRQPQHF
cdr3_nt: TGTGCCAGTAGTATAGATTCTACCGGGAACCTCGGACGACAGCCCCAGCATTTT
d_call: -
clone_size: many
j_call: TRBJ1-5
v_call: TRBV19

cdr3_aa: CASSQDSEGLDEQYF
cdr3_nt: TGCGCCAGCAGCCAAGATTCTGAGGGTCTGGACGAGCAGTACTTC
d_call: -
clone_size: -
j_call: TRBJ2-7
v_call: TRBV4-3

cdr3_aa: CASSHPPRATYEQYF
cdr3_nt: TGCGCCAGCAGCCACCCCCCGCGGGCGACCTACGAGCAGTACTTC
d_call: -
clone_size: many
j_call: TRBJ2-7
v_call: TRBV4-1

cdr3_aa: CASSLPLINRFDRDYTEAFF
cdr3_nt: TGTGCCAGCAGCTTACCGTTGATTAATCGCTTCGACAGGGATTACACTGAAGCTTTCTTT
d_call: TRBD1
clone_size: many
j_call: TRBJ1-1
v_call: TRBV7-2

cdr3_aa: CSVEVGGDREQYF
cdr3_nt: TGCAGCGTTGAAGTTGGAGGGGACAGGGAGCAGTACTTC
d_call: TRBD1
clone_size: -
j_call: TRBJ2-7
v_call: TRBV29-1

cdr3_aa: CASSQDLSGAYEQYF
cdr3_nt: TGCGCCAGCAGCCAAGATCTCAGCGGAGCCTACGAGCAGTACTTC
d_call: -
clone_size: -
j_call: TRBJ2-7
v_call: TRBV4-1

cdr3_aa: CASSFDRDTEAFF
cdr3_nt: TGTGCCAGCAGCTTCGACAGGGATACTGAAGCTTTCTTT
d_call: TRBD1
clone_size: few
j_call: TRBJ1-1
v_call: TRBV7-3

cdr3_aa: CASPLTSGDTGELFF
cdr3_nt: TGTGCCAGTCCCTTGACTAGCGGGGATACCGGGGAGCTGTTTTTT
d_call: TRBD2
clone_size: many
j_call: TRBJ2-2
v_call: TRBV7-2

cdr3_aa: CASSPTSGIPHEQFF
cdr3_nt: TGTGCCAGCAGCCCGACTAGCGGGATCCCCCATGAGCAGTTCTTC
d_call: TRBD2
clone_size: many
j_call: TRBJ2-1
v_call: TRBV6-1

cdr3_aa: CASSRGGARNNEQFF
cdr3_nt: TGTGCCAGCAGCCGCGGGGGGGCCAGGAACAATGAGCAGTTTTTC
d_call: TRBD2
clone_size: -
j_call: TRBJ2-1
v_call: TRBV7-9

cdr3_aa: CASSSGTIFTDTQYF
cdr3_nt: TGTGCCAGCAGCAGTGGGACTATATTCACAGATACGCAGTATTTT
d_call: TRBD2
clone_size: -
j_call: TRBJ2-3
v_call: TRBV7-9

cdr3_aa: CAGWRGSPPNEQFF
cdr3_nt: TGTGCGGGATGGCGGGGGAGCCCGCCGAATGAGCAGTTCTTC
d_call: TRBD2
clone_size: many
j_call: TRBJ2-1
v_call: TRBV6-1

cdr3_aa: CASGPAGGQETQYF
cdr3_nt: TGTGCCAGCGGCCCAGCGGGAGGACAAGAGACCCAGTACTTC
d_call: TRBD2
clone_size: -
j_call: TRBJ2-5
v_call: TRBV6-8

cdr3_aa: CDTSRGDSSNQPQDF
cdr3_nt: TGTGACACCAGCAGAGGAGACAGTAGCAATCAGCCCCAGGATTTT
d_call: -
clone_size: once
j_call: TRBJ1-5
v_call: TRBV15

cdr3_aa: CASSNPQSPSSNTGELFF
cdr3_nt: TGTGCCAGCAGCAATCCCCAAAGTCCCTCTAGCAACACCGGGGAGCTGTTTTTT
d_call: -
clone_size: -
j_call: TRBJ2-2
v_call: TRBV12-3/TRBV12-4

cdr3_aa: CATLAGAYGYTF
cdr3_nt: TGTGCCACCCTCGCAGGGGCCTATGGCTACACCTTC
d_call: -
clone_size: many
j_call: TRBJ1-2
v_call: TRBV19

cdr3_aa: CAVGTGGLSF
cdr3_nt: TGTGCAGTGGGGACCGGGGGGCTGTCTTTT
d_call: -
clone_size: once
j_call: TRBJ2-2
v_call: TRBV19

cdr3_aa: CASSLVPINQPQHF
cdr3_nt: TGTGCCAGCAGCTTAGTCCCTATAAATCAGCCCCAGCATTTT
d_call: -
clone_size: many
j_call: TRBJ1-5
v_call: TRBV7-2

cdr3_aa: CASSGRLAGETQYF
cdr3_nt: TGTGCCAGCAGCGGCCGACTAGCGGGAGAGACCCAGTACTTC
d_call: TRBD2
clone_size: many
j_call: TRBJ2-5
v_call: TRBV7-6

cdr3_aa: CASSGGTYDEQYF
cdr3_nt: TGTGCCAGCAGTGGGGGGACGTATGACGAGCAGTACTTC
d_call: -
clone_size: -
j_call: TRBJ2-7
v_call: TRBV12-3/TRBV12-4

cdr3_aa: CASSQDPLAGISYNEQFF
cdr3_nt: TGTGCCAGCAGCCAAGATCCGCTAGCGGGGATCTCCTACAATGAGCAGTTCTTC
d_call: TRBD2
clone_size: few
j_call: TRBJ2-1
v_call: TRBV4-2

cdr3_aa: CASSEFRGVSGPQHF
cdr3_nt: TGTGCCAGCAGTGAATTTCGGGGGGTTTCAGGGCCCCAGCATTTT
d_call: -
clone_size: many
j_call: TRBJ1-5
v_call: TRBV6-1

cdr3_aa: CASSLATYQETQYF
cdr3_nt: TGTGCCAGCAGCTTGGCGACGTACCAAGAGACCCAGTACTTC
d_call: -
clone_size: -
j_call: TRBJ2-5
v_call: TRBV5-4

cdr3_aa: CASSLSRTSGISSYEQYF
cdr3_nt: TGTGCCAGCAGTTTATCAAGGACTAGCGGGATTAGCTCCTACGAGCAGTACTTC
d_call: TRBD2
clone_size: many
j_call: TRBJ2-7
v_call: TRBV27

cdr3_aa: CASSHGTSATYEQYF
cdr3_nt: TGTGCCAGCAGCCACGGGACTAGCGCCACCTACGAGCAGTACTTC
d_call: TRBD2
clone_size: many
j_call: TRBJ2-7
v_call: TRBV3-1

cdr3_aa: CASSRTPSTDTEYF
cdr3_nt: TGTGCCAGCAGCCGGACACCAAGCACAGATACGGAGTATTTT
d_call: -
clone_size: -
j_call: TRBJ2-3
v_call: TRBV12-3/TRBV12-4

cdr3_aa: CTNTRGGTGSGEQYF
cdr3_nt: TGTACCAACACCCGAGGTGGGACAGGGTCCGGCGAGCAGTACTTC
d_call: TRBD1
clone_size: -
j_call: TRBJ2-7
v_call: TRBV28

cdr3_aa: CASIAYYEQYF
cdr3_nt: TGTGCCAGCATTGCCTACTACGAGCAGTACTTC
d_call: -
clone_size: many
j_call: TRBJ2-7
v_call: TRBV27